Each of the 28 T cell receptor beta chains below was sequenced from the same sample in a study of blood T cell repertoires in COVID-19. Clones were read by immunoSEQ multiplex PCR, and TCRdb kept only the in-frame ones, dropping some. The table shows about 39,000 clones, with 76% occurring only once. Sequencing used peripheral blood. All receptors come from an elderly man with acute or convalescent COVID-19.

The rearrangement joins TRBV6-5 to TRBJ1-6, with D possibly being TRBD1 (5 bases). The V gene's germline CDR1 is MNHEY and CDR2 SVGAGI. CDR3 length: 14 residues. Trimming pared 5 bases from V and 5 bases from J, leaving 10 bases between. CDR3 nucleotides: TGTGCCAGCAGTCCCGACAGCGATAATTCACCCCTCCACTTT. Protein sequence: CASSPDSDNSPLHF.

The chain is built from TRBV15 and TRBJ1-1; D is ambiguous. Germline CDR1 reads LNHNV; CDR2 reads YYDKDF (reference sequence). There are 14 residues in the CDR3. The V gene lost 0 bases and the J gene lost 5 bases, with 10 bases spanning the gap. CDR3 sequence reads: CATSREGHGTEAFF. The CDR3 DNA sequence: TGTGCCACCAGCAGAGAAGGCCACGGGACTGAAGCTTTCTTT.

Only a few counts were recorded for this clone. The chain recombines TRBV4-1 with TRBJ1-3, with 10 bases fitting TRBD1. In germline, CDR1 is MGHRA, CDR2 YSYEKL. V lost 4 bases to trimming and J lost 5 bases; unmatched junction nucleotides: 5. CDR3 length equals 15 residues. CDR3 coding DNA: TGCGCCAGCAGCCTGCCGGGACAGGGGAGAAACACCATATATTTT. It is translated as CASSLPGQGRNTIYF.

V gene TRBV10-3 combines with J gene TRBJ2-3; D gene uncertain. Looked up from germline, CDR1 is ENHRY and CDR2 is SYGVKD. The CDR3 is 14 amino acids. The germline V and J ends were trimmed by 3 bases and 2 bases, with 9 bases remaining between them. The CDR3 DNA sequence: TGTGCCATCAGTGATATTACTCACACAGATACGCAGTATTTT. Protein product: CAISDITHTDTQYF.

This clone has a handful of counts. V and J are TRBV2 and TRBJ2-5, with D perhaps matching TRBD1 (6 bases). V was trimmed by 10 bases and J by 6 bases, leaving 15 bases between them. CDR3 length: 12 residues. In germline, CDR1 is SNHLY, CDR2 FYNNEI. Here the CDR3 reads CATRDTGKTQYF. The CDR3 coding sequence is TGTGCCACCCGGGACACTGGAAAGACCCAGTACTTC.

The chain couples TRBV15 to TRBJ1-2, with 7 bases aligning to TRBD1. J was trimmed by 8 bases and V by 5 bases; bases with no gene match: 11. Germline V CDR1 and CDR2: LNHNV, YYDKDF (reference sequence). This CDR3 contains 14 residues. CDR3 nucleotides: TGTGCCACCAGCTTTTGGACAGGTCCCCGCGGCTACACCTTC. It yields the protein CATSFWTGPRGYTF.

The genes are TRBV30 and TRBJ1-4; D is uncertain. The CDR3 spans 14 residues. Trimming removed 0 bases from V and 1 base from J, with 6 bases in between. Germline values: CDR1 GTSNPN, CDR2 SVGIG (reference sequence). CDR3 DNA sequence: TGTGCCTGGAGTGTGCACAGAACTAATGAAAAACTGTTTTTT. It yields the protein CAWSVHRTNEKLFF.

This clone was seen repeatedly, ten times or more. The chain employs TRBV28 and TRBJ2-5; TRBD2 might be the D (7 bases). Germline V gene sequence: CDR1 MDHEN, CDR2 SYDVKM. The CDR3 has 13 residues. V was cut by 5 bases and J by 5 bases, with 12 bases left in between. The CDR3 is CASSRGGGETQYF. As DNA, the CDR3 is TGTGCCAGCAGTAGGGGGGGAGGGGAGACCCAGTACTTC.

This chain connects TRBV5-4 to TRBJ2-7; 11 bases are shared with TRBD2. The V gene's germline CDR1 is SGHNT and CDR2 YYREEE (reference sequence). J gave up 1 base and V 4 bases, and 4 bases lay outside the gene matches. The CDR3 has 15 amino acids. CDR3 sequence (DNA): TGTGCCAGCAGCGCCGGGACTAGCGGTTCCTACGAGCAGTACTTC. This codes for CASSAGTSGSYEQYF.

The genes are TRBV5-6 and TRBJ1-6; D is possibly TRBD1 (5 bases). This CDR3 has 14 amino acids. Germline-derived CDR1 and CDR2 are SGHDT and YYEEEE. The V gene lost 1 base and the J gene lost 6 bases, with 8 bases spanning the gap. CDR3 DNA: TGTGCCAGCAGCTTGAGACAGCCTAATTCACCCCTCCACTTT. Its translation: CASSLRQPNSPLHF.

This clone was counted once. V usage is TRBV6-6 and J usage is TRBJ2-2, with 7 bases matching TRBD1. The CDR3 runs 13 residues. Germline loops: CDR1 MNHNY, CDR2 SVGAGI (reference sequence). Losses at the gene ends were 5 bases for V and 6 bases for J; bases not matched to a gene: 3. This CDR3 is CASSPGGAGELFF. CDR3 DNA sequence: TGTGCCAGCAGTCCAGGGGGAGCCGGGGAGCTGTTTTTT.

This sequence joins TRBV6-1 and TRBJ1-4; D not resolved. V lost 2 bases, J lost 3 bases, and 10 bases lay in between. Germline CDR1 and CDR2: MNHNS and SASEGT. The CDR3 is 15 amino acids. The CDR3 sequence: CASSEWAGSNEKLFF. The CDR3 coding sequence is TGTGCCAGCAGTGAATGGGCAGGTTCTAATGAAAAACTGTTTTTT.

The chain links TRBV6-6 to TRBJ2-3, with 8 nucleotides matching TRBD2. With 6 bases clipped from V and 2 bases from J, the junction kept 4 bases outside the gene matches. The CDR3 length is 14 residues. Germline V CDR1 and CDR2: MNHNY, SVGAGI (reference sequence). The CDR3 nucleotides are TGTGCCAGCAGATTAGCGGGGAACACAGATACGCAGTATTTT. Protein: CASRLAGNTDTQYF.

The gene calls are TRBV7-3 and TRBJ2-2, with D perhaps matching TRBD2 (6 bases). The CDR3 length is 12 residues. Deletions cut 5 bases from V and 6 bases from J, with 7 bases between. Germline lookup yields CDR1 SGHTA and CDR2 FQGTGA. For the CDR3, the DNA is TGTGCCAGCAGCCCGGGGGCCGGGGAGCTGTTTTTT. Its translation: CASSPGAGELFF.

The chain links TRBV10-3 to TRBJ1-2; TRBD1 aligns across 11 bases. The CDR3 is made up of 14 amino acids. The V and J ends lost 4 bases and 8 bases, in that order; junction bases with no gene match: 6. Germline V CDR1 and CDR2: ENHRY, SYGVKD. The CDR3 sequence: CAISVGQGVRGYTF. The CDR3 coding sequence is TGTGCCATCAGTGTGGGACAGGGGGTTAGAGGCTACACCTTC.

The chain combines TRBV2 with TRBJ2-3; 7 nucleotides line up with TRBD2. CDR1 is SNHLY and CDR2 is FYNNEI in the germline V gene. The CDR3 consists of 13 residues. Losses at the gene ends were 7 bases for V and 6 bases for J; bases not matched to a gene: 7. The CDR3 spells CASKRDRGDTQYF. In nucleotides, the CDR3 is TGTGCCAGCAAGCGGGACCGGGGGGATACGCAGTATTTT.

V and J are TRBV5-6 and TRBJ2-1, with D possibly TRBD2 on 6 matching bases. The length of the CDR3 is 13 residues. In germline, CDR1 is SGHDT, CDR2 YYEEEE. Trimming pared 4 bases from V and 10 bases from J, leaving 15 bases between. The DNA of the CDR3 is TGTGCCAGCAGCCCGGGACTCCTACAAGAGCAGTTCTTC. This codes for CASSPGLLQEQFF.

The chain recombines TRBV24-1 with TRBJ2-2; a weak D match, TRBD2 (6 bases). In germline, CDR1 is KGHDR, CDR2 SFDVKD. Trimming cost V 7 bases and J 4 bases, with 18 bases left between them. The CDR3 spans 16 residues. DNA for the CDR3: TGTGCCACCAGAACCGGGGGACCACTCAGCACCGGGGAGCTGTTTTTT. This gives the protein CATRTGGPLSTGELFF.

This chain uses TRBV6-4 with TRBJ1-1, with D perhaps matching TRBD1 (6 bases). This CDR3 has 13 residues. CDR1 and CDR2 from the germline V gene are MRHNA and SNTAGT. Trimming removed 4 bases from V and 3 bases from J, with 9 bases in between. CDR3 in DNA: TGTGCCAGCAGTGGAGGGGGACACACTGAAGCTTTCTTT. Its protein product is CASSGGGHTEAFF.

The chain combines TRBV9 with TRBJ1-1; D perhaps matches TRBD1 (5 bases). V lost 2 bases and J 1 base, leaving 9 bases between the germline ends. The CDR3 consists of 14 residues. CDR1 SGDLS and CDR2 YYNGEE come from the germline V gene. The CDR3 loop reads CASSVGLPNTEAFF. CDR3 coding DNA: TGTGCCAGCAGCGTGGGACTCCCGAACACTGAAGCTTTCTTT.

This clone was seen a handful of times. This chain uses TRBV2 with TRBJ2-2; 11 nucleotides line up with TRBD2. The CDR3 extends over 15 amino acids. Germline V gene lookup returns CDR1 SNHLY and CDR2 FYNNEI. Trimming at V came to 6 bases and at J to 6 bases, leaving 6 bases not matched to a gene. The CDR3 coding sequence is TGTGCCAGCAGACCTACTAGCGGGGGCTCCGGGGAGCTGTTTTTT. It yields the protein CASRPTSGGSGELFF.

CDR3 loop: CASSVVPGSEAFF. DNA for the CDR3: TGTGCCAGCAGCGTGGTCCCGGGATCTGAAGCTTTCTTT. This chain connects TRBV11-2 to TRBJ1-1; no clear D. The ends were cut back, 5 bases at V and 6 bases at J, with 13 bases in the middle. This CDR3 is 13 amino acids long. Germline CDR1 reads SGHAT; CDR2 reads FQNNGV. The complete variable domain, with remaining parts taken from reference TRBV11-2 and TRBJ1-1, reads EAGVAQSPRYKIIEKRQSVAFWCNPISGHATLYWYQQILGQGPKLLIQFQNNGVVDDSQLPKDRFSAERLKGVDSTLKIQPAKLEDSAVYLCASSVVPGSEAFFGQGTRLTVV.

The rearrangement uses TRBV5-1 and TRBJ2-3; 12 bases line up with TRBD2. The CDR3 extends over 16 amino acids. V dropped 0 bases and J dropped 3; count of bases not matched to a gene: 2. Per germline, CDR1 SGHRS and CDR2 YFSETQ. CDR3 sequence: CASSLDGLAGTDTQYF. As DNA, the CDR3 is TGCGCCAGCAGCTTGGACGGACTAGCGGGGACAGATACGCAGTATTTT.

The V and J genes are TRBV4-1 and TRBJ2-7, with 11 bases matching TRBD1. CDR1 MGHRA and CDR2 YSYEKL come from the germline V gene. This CDR3 contains 14 residues. V dropped 5 bases and J dropped 6; count of bases not matched to a gene: 6. The CDR3 loop reads CASSTRTGGGEQYF. The CDR3 DNA follows: TGCGCCAGCAGCACCCGGACAGGGGGCGGCGAGCAGTACTTC.

In its sample, this clone was seen a few times. The chain recombines TRBV9 with TRBJ2-5; D possibly corresponds to TRBD2 (6 bases). The CDR3 contains 13 residues. Germline lookup yields CDR1 SGDLS and CDR2 YYNGEE. V lost 0 bases and J lost 10, with 13 bases in between. CDR3 sequence reads: CASSVAFPGDQYF. Here the CDR3 DNA reads TGTGCCAGCAGCGTAGCCTTTCCGGGGGACCAGTACTTC.

The rearrangement joins TRBV6-1 to TRBJ2-3, with 13 bases aligning to TRBD2. The ends lost 2 bases at V and 0 bases at J; junction bases unmatched: 5. CDR3 length: 18 residues. Germline values: CDR1 MNHNS, CDR2 SASEGT. The CDR3 DNA reads TGTGCCAGCAGTGAATACAGACTAGCGGGGGGAAGCACAGATACGCAGTATTTT. This sequence encodes CASSEYRLAGGSTDTQYF.

The rearrangement uses TRBV6-5 and TRBJ1-2, with D maybe TRBD1 (5 bases). V lost 6 bases, J lost 3 bases, and 14 bases lay in between. The germline gives CDR1 MNHEY, CDR2 SVGAGI. The CDR3 is 14 amino acids. The CDR3 nucleotides read TGTGCCAGCAGCCTAGTCCCGGGGGACTATGGCTACACCTTC. Residues: CASSLVPGDYGYTF.

The rearrangement uses TRBV11-2 and TRBJ2-3, with TRBD2 matching 7 bases. This CDR3 comprises 13 residues. CDR1 is SGHAT and CDR2 is FQNNGV in the germline V gene. V was pared by 10 bases and J by 2 bases, with 6 bases of the junction left unmatched. CDR3 coding DNA: TGTGCCACTAGCGGAGCGACCACAGATACGCAGTATTTT. Its protein is CATSGATTDTQYF.